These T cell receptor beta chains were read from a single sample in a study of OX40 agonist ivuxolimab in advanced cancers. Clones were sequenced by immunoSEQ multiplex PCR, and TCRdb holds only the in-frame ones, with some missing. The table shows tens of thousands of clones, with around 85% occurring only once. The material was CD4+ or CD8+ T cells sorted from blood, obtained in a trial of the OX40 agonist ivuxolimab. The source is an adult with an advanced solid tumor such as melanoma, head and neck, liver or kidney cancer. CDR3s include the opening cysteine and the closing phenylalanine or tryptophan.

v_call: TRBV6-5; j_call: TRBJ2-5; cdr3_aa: CASSTDRGGQETQYF
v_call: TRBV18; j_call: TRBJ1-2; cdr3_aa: CASSPTRGLDYGYTF
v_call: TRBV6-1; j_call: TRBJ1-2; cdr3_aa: CASSEAGGLYGYTF
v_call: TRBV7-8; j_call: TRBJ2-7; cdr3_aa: CASSFPGNDEQYF
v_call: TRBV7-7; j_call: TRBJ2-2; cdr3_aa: CASSFGVAGELFF
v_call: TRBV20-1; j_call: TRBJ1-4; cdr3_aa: CSARVVEKLFF
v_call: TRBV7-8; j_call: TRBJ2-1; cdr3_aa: CASSTRTSGTYYNEQFF
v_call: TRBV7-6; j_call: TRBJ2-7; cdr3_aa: CASSLVSGGFSYEQYF
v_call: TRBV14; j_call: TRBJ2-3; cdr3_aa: CASYTSETGLTTDTQYF
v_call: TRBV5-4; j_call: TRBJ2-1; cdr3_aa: CASSPSDSRNEQFF
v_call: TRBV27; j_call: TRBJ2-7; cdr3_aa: CASRRLAGFYEQYF
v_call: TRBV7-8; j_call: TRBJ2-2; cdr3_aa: CASSLSRTENTGELFF
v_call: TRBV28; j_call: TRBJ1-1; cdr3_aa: CASSLVAEAFF
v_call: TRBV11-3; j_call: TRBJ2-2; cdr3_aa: CASSLGGSRAGELFF
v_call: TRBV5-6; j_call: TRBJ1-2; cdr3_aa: CASRYQGQTYGYTF
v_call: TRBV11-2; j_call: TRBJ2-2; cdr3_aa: CASSLGWGTGELFF
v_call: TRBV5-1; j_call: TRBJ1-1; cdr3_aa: CASSVTGGVEAFF
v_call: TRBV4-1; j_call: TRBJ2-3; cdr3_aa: CASSQDVQTDTQYF
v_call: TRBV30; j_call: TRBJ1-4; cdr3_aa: CAWSVGGWGANEKLFF
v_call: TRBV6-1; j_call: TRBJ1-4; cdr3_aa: CASSDWLTTNEKLFF
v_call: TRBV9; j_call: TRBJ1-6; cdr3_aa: CASSLRDGLSSYNSPLHF
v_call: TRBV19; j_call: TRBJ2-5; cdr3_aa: CASTKSGRGEETQYF
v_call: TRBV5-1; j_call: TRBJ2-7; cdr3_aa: CASRADSYEQYF
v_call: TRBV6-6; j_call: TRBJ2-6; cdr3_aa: CASSYSTGSGANVLTF
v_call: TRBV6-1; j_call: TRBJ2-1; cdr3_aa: CASSEGSGRSMVEQFF
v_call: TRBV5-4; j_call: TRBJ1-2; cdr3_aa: CASSRLGGHYGYTF
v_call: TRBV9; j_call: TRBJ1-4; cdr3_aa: CASSVPGTGKLFF
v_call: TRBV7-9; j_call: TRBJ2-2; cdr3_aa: CASSLRLAGTGELFF
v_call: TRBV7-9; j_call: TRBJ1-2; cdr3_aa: CASSLNGGYGYTF
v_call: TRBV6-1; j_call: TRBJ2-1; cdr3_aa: CASSDLAGTLNNEQFF
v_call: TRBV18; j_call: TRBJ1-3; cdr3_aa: CASSPGTGSSGNTIYF
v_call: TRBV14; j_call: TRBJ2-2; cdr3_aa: CASSQVNRRGDTGELFF